These T cell receptor beta chains were read from a single sample in a study of identical twins. TCRdb passed the 5' RACE reads through MiXCR, listing each CDR3 protein once. This repertoire shows 570,000 or so distinct CDR3 sequences, more than 9% found once; its top ten account for approximately 3.2%. The sample was also reused in another study, on yellow fever vaccine responses in identical twins.

The sample taken for sequencing was PBMCs. The receptors derive from a woman aged 18 to 35 in good health. The CDR3 runs from the conserved cysteine through the conserved F or W. The D gene is left open where the match is weak. The size entry is marked missing in some rows and otherwise reads once, few, many or a size class.

D gene | J gene | clone size | V gene | CDR3 DNA | CDR3 protein
. | TRBJ1-5 | few | TRBV7-8 | TGTGCCAGCAGCCCAAACAGGGCGGACATCTACATGCAGCCCCAGCATTTT | CASSPNRADIYMQPQHF
. | TRBJ2-1 | . | TRBV7-3 | TGTGCCAGCAGCGTGAAACCGGGACAGCAGTTCTTC | CASSVKPGQQFF
. | TRBJ2-7 | few | TRBV7-8 | TGTGCCAGCAGCCCAGGACAGTTCCCTGGCTCCTACGAGCAGTACTTC | CASSPGQFPGSYEQYF
. | TRBJ2-1 | few | TRBV28 | TGTGCCAGCAGTTTAATGGCAGTTAATGAGCAGTTCTTC | CASSLMAVNEQFF
. | TRBJ1-2 | . | TRBV20-1 | TGCAGTGCCCAGTTAAGAGCTAACTATGGCTACACCTTC | CSAQLRANYGYTF
TRBD1 | TRBJ1-2 | many | TRBV20-1 | TGCAGTGCCCCGGGACAGGGAAATGATTATGGCTACACCTTC | CSAPGQGNDYGYTF
TRBD2 | TRBJ2-3 | many | TRBV3-1 | TGTGCCAGCAGCCAAGACGCGGGGGGCCACTCCACAGATACGCAGTATTTT | CASSQDAGGHSTDTQYF
. | TRBJ2-2 | few | TRBV6-2/TRBV6-3 | TGTGCCAGCAGTTACCTGGGGAGGATCGGGGAGCTGTTTTTT | CASSYLGRIGELFF
. | TRBJ1-2 | . | TRBV2 | TGTGCCTGCCAGCGGGGAAGAGAGGGGGCTAACTATGGCTACACCTTC | CACQRGREGANYGYTF
. | TRBJ2-7 | . | TRBV28 | TGTGACACGGTGGGGCGGGCGCCTAACTACGAGCAGTACTTC | CDTVGRAPNYEQYF
. | TRBJ2-4 | few | TRBV5-1 | TGCGCCAGCAGCTTACAACCGGGACCGCCCGACATTCAGTACTTC | CASSLQPGPPDIQYF
. | TRBJ1-5 | many | TRBV12-3/TRBV12-4 | TGTGCCAGCAGTTTTGAGGGTCAGCCCCAGCATTTT | CASSFEGQPQHF
. | TRBJ2-1 | few | TRBV7-3 | TGTGCCAGCAGCTCCGCAGGGGTCTTTAATGAGCAGTTCTTC | CASSSAGVFNEQFF
. | TRBJ2-3 | few | TRBV7-8 | TGTGCCAGCAGCTCTCAGGGGAGTTTCACAGATACGCAGTATTTT | CASSSQGSFTDTQYF
TRBD1 | TRBJ1-4 | many | TRBV5-1 | TGCGCCAGCAGCATCGACAGGGGAAGAGAAAAACTGTTTTTT | CASSIDRGREKLFF
. | TRBJ2-5 | few | TRBV20-1 | TGCAGTGCTAGGGGGGAAGCGACCCAGTACTTC | CSARGEATQYF
. | TRBJ2-6 | . | TRBV4-2 | TGTGCCAGCAGCTTAGCTGGGTTTAGTGGGGCCAACGTCCTGACTTTC | CASSLAGFSGANVLTF
TRBD2 | TRBJ2-1 | . | TRBV12-3/TRBV12-4 | TGTGCCAGCAGTTTAAGTCGGACTAGTGAGCAGTTCTTC | CASSLSRTSEQFF
TRBD2 | TRBJ2-5 | many | TRBV7-9 | TGTGCCAGCAGGAAAGGACTAGCGGGAGTCAGGGAGACCCAGTACTTC | CASRKGLAGVRETQYF
TRBD2 | TRBJ2-1 | few | TRBV6-2/TRBV6-3 | TGTGCCAGCAAAGGACTAGGTCGGTACGAGCAGTTCTTC | CASKGLGRYEQFF
. | TRBJ2-2 | many | TRBV9 | TGTGCCAGCAGCGTAGTTGACAGGTCGGTCACCGGGGAGCTGTTTTTT | CASSVVDRSVTGELFF
. | TRBJ2-3 | many | TRBV7-2 | TGTGCCAGCAGCTTATCGGGACACCCGGCAGATACGCAGTATTTT | CASSLSGHPADTQYF